This TCR beta chain came from a study of blood T cell repertoires in COVID-19. Overall study context: From the United States, Italy and Spain came samples of acute and convalescent COVID-19. The analysed material was cDNA or gDNA that came from T cells, B-cell-depleted T cells, or PBMCs.

In the authors' methods: Estimates of nucleated cell counts were drawn from the amplification of reference gene primers. Sequencing was performed with immunoSEQ multiplex PCR; in TCRdb, only in-frame clones are kept and a portion is missing. D and trimming were read from the DNA, whereas the V and J calls and clone size are those reported in that table. The table records approximately 70,000 clones, approximately 90% of them present only once. Germline trimming cut 3 bases from V and 1 base from J; bases unmatched to any gene: 10. Germline V lookup: CDR1 LGHNA, CDR2 YSLEER. CDR3 length equals 18 residues.

The receptor comes from a woman of 80 years or more with active COVID-19. V and J are TRBV4-3 and TRBJ1-1; 11 nucleotides agree with TRBD1. Sample: peripheral blood. CDR3 sequence (DNA): TGCGCCAGCAGCCAGGTTGGACAGGGGGCGCGCCCGAACACTGAAGCTTTCTTT. Protein sequence: CASSQVGQGARPNTEAFF.